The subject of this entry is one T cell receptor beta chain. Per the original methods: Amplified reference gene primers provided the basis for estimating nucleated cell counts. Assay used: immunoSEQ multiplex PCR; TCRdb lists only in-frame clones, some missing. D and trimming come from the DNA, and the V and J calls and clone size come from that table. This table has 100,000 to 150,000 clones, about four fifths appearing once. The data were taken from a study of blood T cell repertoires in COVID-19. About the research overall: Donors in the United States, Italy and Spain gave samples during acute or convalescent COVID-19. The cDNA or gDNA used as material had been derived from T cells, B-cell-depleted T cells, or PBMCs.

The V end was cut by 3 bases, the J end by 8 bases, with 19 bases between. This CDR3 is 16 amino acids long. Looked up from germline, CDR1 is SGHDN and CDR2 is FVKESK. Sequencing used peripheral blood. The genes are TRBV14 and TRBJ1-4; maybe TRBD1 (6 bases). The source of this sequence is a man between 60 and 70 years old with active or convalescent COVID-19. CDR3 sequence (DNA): TGTGCCAGCAGCCACATAGGGGGTGGTGGTGAGGAAAAACTGTTTTTT. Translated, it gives CASSHIGGGGEEKLFF.